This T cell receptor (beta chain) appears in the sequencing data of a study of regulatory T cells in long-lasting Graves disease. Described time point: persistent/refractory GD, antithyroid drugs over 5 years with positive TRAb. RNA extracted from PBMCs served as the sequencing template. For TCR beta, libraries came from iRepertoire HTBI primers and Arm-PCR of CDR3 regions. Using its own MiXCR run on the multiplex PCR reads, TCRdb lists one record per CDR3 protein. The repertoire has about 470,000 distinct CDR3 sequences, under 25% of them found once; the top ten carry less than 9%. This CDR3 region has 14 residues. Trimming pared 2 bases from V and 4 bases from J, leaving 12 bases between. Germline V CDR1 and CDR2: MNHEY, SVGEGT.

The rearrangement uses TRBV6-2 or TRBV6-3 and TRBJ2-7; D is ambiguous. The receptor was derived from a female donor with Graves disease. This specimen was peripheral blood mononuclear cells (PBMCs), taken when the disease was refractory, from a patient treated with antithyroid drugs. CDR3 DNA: TGTGCCAGCAGTTACACCGCAGGAGCATACGAGCAGTACTTC. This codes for CASSYTAGAYEQYF.